Below, 21 T cell receptor beta chains from the same sample are listed, as sequenced in a study of OX40 agonist ivuxolimab in advanced cancers. Profiling relied on immunoSEQ multiplex PCR, and the TCRdb table lists in-frame clones only, not all of them. The sample contains about 90,000 clones, roughly 93% of which appear only once. The material was CD4+ or CD8+ T cells sorted from blood, obtained in a trial of the OX40 agonist ivuxolimab. The source is an adult with an advanced solid tumor such as melanoma, head and neck, liver or kidney cancer.

The genes are TRBV28 and TRBJ2-7; 7 bases fit TRBD2. With V trimmed by 2 bases and J by 4 bases, 8 bases remained unmatched. The CDR3 loop spans 15 amino acids. Germline CDR1 and CDR2: MDHEN and SYDVKM. Here the CDR3 reads CASSLAGVKSYEQYF. The CDR3 DNA sequence: TGTGCCAGCAGTTTAGCGGGAGTTAAGTCTTACGAGCAGTACTTC.

V usage is TRBV11-2 and J usage is TRBJ2-3; D is undetermined. The V and J ends lost 0 bases and 0 bases respectively, with 7 bases between them. Germline V gene data show CDR1 as SGHAT and CDR2 as FQNNGV. This CDR3 has 15 amino acids. The CDR3 DNA sequence: TGTGCCAGCAGCTTAGACAGGCTTAGCACAGATACGCAGTATTTT. It is translated as CASSLDRLSTDTQYF.

This CDR3 reads CASSWDIAAGADTQYF. CDR3 coding DNA: TGTGCCAGCAGCTGGGATATTGCGGCGGGGGCAGATACGCAGTATTTT. V and J are TRBV5-6 and TRBJ2-3; 7 bases fit TRBD2. The ends lost 3 bases at V and 4 bases at J; junction bases unmatched: 11. The germline CDR1 and CDR2 sequences are SGHDT and YYEEEE. This CDR3 is built from 16 residues.

Worth noting for this clone: Other DNA sequences in this specimen translate into the identical CDR3. The chain recombines TRBV18 with TRBJ2-5; D is unresolved. The CDR3 has 12 residues. Germline CDR1 KGHSH, CDR2 LQKENI. The V end was cut by 6 bases, the J end by 2 bases, with 7 bases between. The CDR3 coding sequence is TGTGCCAGCTCCCCCCAGCAAGAGACCCAGTACTTC. Its protein product is CASSPQQETQYF.

The chain uses TRBV7-8 and TRBJ2-5; D is uncertain. V shed 0 bases and J shed 1 base, with 3 bases lying between them. Germline lookup yields CDR1 SGHVS and CDR2 FQNEAQ. The CDR3 runs to 13 residues. CDR3 sequence (DNA): TGTGCCAGCAGCTTAGCCTCCCAAGAGACCCAGTACTTC. It specifies CASSLASQETQYF. The full variable domain, rest sourced from reference TRBV7-8 and TRBJ2-5, is GAGVSQSPRYKVAKRGQDVALRCDPISGHVSLFWYQQALGQGPEFLTYFQNEAQLDKSGLPSDRFFAERPEGSVSTLKIQRTQQEDSAVYLCASSLASQETQYFGPGTRLLVL.

The V gene is TRBV10-3, the J gene TRBJ1-1; D not resolved. V lost 0 bases, J lost 4 bases, and 9 bases lay in between. The CDR3 spans 14 residues. Per germline, CDR1 ENHRY and CDR2 SYGVKD. The CDR3 nucleotides are TGTGCCATCAGTGAGTCTAGGGTTCCCACTGAAGCTTTCTTT. Its translation: CAISESRVPTEAFF.

In this sample, this clone turned up once. The J gene is TRBJ1-5, the V gene TRBV15, with D possibly being TRBD1 (5 bases). Deletions cut 0 bases from V and 7 bases from J, with 10 bases between. Looked up from germline, CDR1 is LNHNV and CDR2 is YYDKDF (reference sequence). CDR3 length equals 14 residues. In DNA form, the CDR3 reads TGTGCCACCAGCAGAGAAACCCAGGGACAGCCCCAGCATTTT. It specifies CATSRETQGQPQHF.

This rearrangement joins TRBV4-3 to TRBJ2-7; 7 positions match TRBD2. V trimming: 1 base; J trimming: 2 bases; junction bases outside the gene matches: 8. The CDR3 covers 16 residues. Germline V gene lookup returns CDR1 LGHNA and CDR2 YSLEER. The CDR3 nucleotides are TGCGCCAGCAGCCAAGCTCCCGCGGGAGCCCCCTACGAGCAGTACTTC. This sequence encodes CASSQAPAGAPYEQYF.

The chain's CDR3 is CASSAGTGKIYGYTF. CDR3 DNA: TGTGCCAGCAGTGCCGGGACAGGGAAGATCTATGGCTACACCTTC. The chain recombines TRBV6-1 with TRBJ1-2; TRBD1 agrees at 9 bases. Germline lookup yields CDR1 MNHNS and CDR2 SASEGT. The ends lost 4 bases at V and 4 bases at J; junction bases unmatched: 7. The CDR3 sequence is 15 residues long.

This chain connects TRBV5-4 to TRBJ1-1; 9 positions match TRBD1. This CDR3 is built from 14 residues. The J segment lost 6 bases and the V segment lost 4 bases, leaving 7 bases of the junction unmatched. CDR1 and CDR2 (germline): SGHNT, YYREEE (reference sequence). The CDR3 loop reads CASSMRTGVPEAFF. In DNA, the CDR3 is TGTGCCAGCAGCATGAGGACAGGGGTCCCTGAAGCTTTCTTT.

The V gene is TRBV18, the J gene TRBJ2-5, with 8 bases aligning to TRBD2. The CDR3 sequence is 13 residues long. Germline V gene data show CDR1 as KGHSH and CDR2 as LQKENI. J lost 3 bases, V lost 4 bases, and 1 base had no gene match. CDR3 in amino acids: CASSRGLEETQYF. The CDR3 DNA reads TGTGCCAGCTCACGGGGACTAGAAGAGACCCAGTACTTC.

The J gene is TRBJ2-2, the V gene TRBV19, with 8 bases that match TRBD2. The J segment lost 7 bases and the V segment lost 6 bases, leaving 7 bases of the junction unmatched. Looked up from germline, CDR1 is LNHDA and CDR2 is SQIVND (reference sequence). The CDR3 length is 14 residues. In DNA, the CDR3 is TGTGCCAGTAGCTCAAGCGGGAGTGGCGGGGAGCTGTTTTTT. Amino acids: CASSSSGSGGELFF.

The CDR3 reads CASSLARAYEQYF. CDR3 DNA: TGTGCCAGCAGCTTGGCCAGGGCCTACGAGCAGTACTTC. The gene calls are TRBV7-2 and TRBJ2-7; possible D gene TRBD1, 5 bases. CDR3 length: 13 amino acids. Germline loops: CDR1 SGHTA, CDR2 FQGNSA. V was clipped by 3 bases and J by 2 bases, with 8 bases between them.

This clone showed up just once. This chain uses TRBV6-1 with TRBJ2-7; D gene unclear. This CDR3 has 16 residues. Germline V gene sequence: CDR1 MNHNS, CDR2 SASEGT. The V end was cut by 3 bases, the J end by 2 bases, with 17 bases between. DNA of the CDR3: TGTGCCAGCAGTGAGAACCTCCGTAGAAGGGCCTACGAGCAGTACTTC. It specifies CASSENLRRRAYEQYF.

This clone was picked up one time. The chain uses TRBV18 and TRBJ2-5; 9 bases are shared with TRBD2. Germline trimming cut 3 bases from V and 4 bases from J; bases unmatched to any gene: 6. This CDR3 spans 15 amino acids. Germline-derived CDR1 and CDR2 are KGHSH and LQKENI. CDR3 amino acids: CASSPGLAGGETQYF. CDR3 DNA: TGTGCCAGCTCACCGGGACTAGCCGGGGGAGAGACCCAGTACTTC.

This chain connects TRBV19 to TRBJ1-6; 9 bases map to TRBD1. The J segment lost 8 bases and the V segment lost 6 bases, leaving 5 bases of the junction unmatched. In germline, CDR1 is LNHDA, CDR2 SQIVND (reference sequence). The CDR3 covers 14 residues. The CDR3 region has the DNA TGTGCCAGTAGAAGACAGGGGGTGGATTCACCCCTCCACTTT. Its translation: CASRRQGVDSPLHF.

The CDR3 region is CASRPTSHNEQFF. CDR3 nucleotides: TGTGCCAGTAGGCCAACTTCCCACAATGAGCAGTTCTTC. V and J are TRBV19 and TRBJ2-1; D unclear. CDR3 length equals 13 residues. V was clipped by 6 bases and J by 5 bases, with 11 bases between them. CDR1 is LNHDA and CDR2 is SQIVND in the germline V gene (reference sequence).

The rearrangement joins TRBV29-1 to TRBJ2-1; D could derive from TRBD1 or TRBD2 (5 bases each). The V end was cut by 7 bases, the J end by 7 bases, with 20 bases between. Germline V gene data show CDR1 as SQVTM and CDR2 as ANQGSEA. The CDR3 extends over 14 amino acids. The CDR3 coding sequence is TGCAGCGCAAAGCCGGGACCTTGGCGAAATGAGCAGTTCTTC. Its protein is CSAKPGPWRNEQFF.

The gene calls are TRBV5-6 and TRBJ1-1; no definite D call. CDR1 is SGHDT and CDR2 is YYEEEE in the germline V gene. V lost 9 bases, J lost 0 bases, and 9 bases lay in between. This CDR3 has 12 amino acids. CDR3 nucleotide sequence: TGTGCCACCTCTAGGGTGAACACTGAAGCTTTCTTT. Protein sequence: CATSRVNTEAFF.

This rearrangement joins TRBV30 to TRBJ1-5; 11 bases fit TRBD1. J was trimmed by 7 bases and V by 2 bases; bases with no gene match: 4. CDR1 GTSNPN and CDR2 SVGIG come from the germline V gene (reference sequence). The CDR3 consists of 14 residues. Written as DNA, the CDR3 is TGTGCCTGGAGTCGAGGACAGGGGGCACAGCCCCAGCATTTT. This codes for CAWSRGQGAQPQHF.

The chain is built from TRBV28 and TRBJ2-4; D might be TRBD1 (5 bases). CDR3 size: 13 residues. CDR1 and CDR2 (germline): MDHEN, SYDVKM. The V end was cut by 5 bases, the J end by 10 bases, with 15 bases between. CDR3 in DNA: TGTGCCAGCAGTCCGACGACAGCCGCTATTCAGTACTTC. Its translation: CASSPTTAAIQYF.